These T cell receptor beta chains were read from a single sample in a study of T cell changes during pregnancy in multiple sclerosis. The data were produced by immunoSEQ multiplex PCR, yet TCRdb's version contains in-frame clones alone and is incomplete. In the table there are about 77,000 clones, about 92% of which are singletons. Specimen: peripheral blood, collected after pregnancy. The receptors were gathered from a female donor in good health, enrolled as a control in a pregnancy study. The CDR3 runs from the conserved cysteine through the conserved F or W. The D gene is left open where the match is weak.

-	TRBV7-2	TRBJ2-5	CASTQQGKETQYF	TGTGCCAGCACCCAGCAGGGGAAGGAGACCCAGTACTTC
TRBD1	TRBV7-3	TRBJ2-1	CASSLRAGGPSDYHNEQFF	TGTGCCAGCAGCTTACGGGCAGGGGGCCCATCGGACTACCACAATGAGCAGTTCTTC
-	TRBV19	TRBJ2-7	CASSINPGYEQYF	TGTGCCAGTAGTATTAATCCAGGTTACGAGCAGTACTTC
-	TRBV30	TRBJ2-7	CAWSVSLKSEQYF	TGTGCCTGGAGTGTATCTCTAAAGAGCGAGCAGTACTTC
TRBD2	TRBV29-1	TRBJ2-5	CSVEGLAEETQYF	TGCAGCGTTGAAGGACTAGCGGAAGAGACCCAGTACTTC
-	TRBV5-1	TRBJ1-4	CASSLGTQGLGEKLFF	TGCGCCAGCAGCTTGGGGACCCAGGGCTTGGGCGAAAAACTGTTTTTT
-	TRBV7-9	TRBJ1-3	CASSYLGNTIYF	TGTGCCAGCAGCTATCTTGGAAACACCATATATTTT
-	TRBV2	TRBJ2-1	CASSSGGYEQFF	TGTGCCAGCAGTTCCGGCGGATATGAGCAGTTCTTC
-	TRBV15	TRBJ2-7	CATSSGAANSYEQYF	TGTGCCACCAGCAGTGGGGCAGCCAACTCCTACGAGCAGTACTTC
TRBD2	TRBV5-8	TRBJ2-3	CASSFGTSGTDTQYF	TGTGCCAGCAGCTTCGGGACTAGCGGGACAGATACGCAGTATTTT
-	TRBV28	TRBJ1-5	CASLDTGNQPQHF	TGTGCCAGCCTCGACACTGGCAATCAGCCCCAGCATTTT
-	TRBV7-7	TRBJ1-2	CASSLADGGGYTF	TGTGCTAGCAGCTTAGCCGACGGCGGAGGCTACACCTTC
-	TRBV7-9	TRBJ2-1	CASSLSGSSYNEQFF	TGTGCCAGCAGCCTAAGCGGTAGCTCCTACAATGAGCAGTTCTTC
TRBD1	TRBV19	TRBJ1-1	CASTSGGAGRTEAFF	TGTGCCAGTACCTCAGGGGGCGCGGGAAGGACTGAAGCTTTCTTT